The 20 T cell receptor beta chains in this list originate from one sample, sequenced in a study of T cells after yellow fever vaccination. MiXCR, applied by TCRdb to the 5' RACE reads, yields one record per CDR3 protein. Here the sample spans 250,000 to 400,000 distinct CDR3 sequences, over 3.5% being singletons. Sequences were derived from PBMCs, sampled 15 days after the yellow fever booster vaccination. These receptors all stem from a man aged 18 to 30 who received the YFV17D yellow fever vaccine.

There are a few counts of this clonotype. V usage is TRBV10-3 and J usage is TRBJ2-2; TRBD1 is a possible D gene (6 bases). Per the germline V gene, CDR1 is ENHRY and CDR2 is SYGVKD. The CDR3 covers 14 residues. The V gene lost 6 bases and the J gene lost 6 bases, with 14 bases spanning the gap. CDR3 DNA sequence: TGTGCCATCAGCCGGGACATCAACGCCGGGGAGCTGTTTTTT. This sequence encodes CAISRDINAGELFF.

This clonotype was recorded many times. The V gene is TRBV4-1, the J gene TRBJ1-5; no definite D call. The CDR3 has 15 amino acids. Germline V gene data show CDR1 as MGHRA and CDR2 as YSYEKL. Trimming stripped 0 bases from V and 4 bases from J, with 10 bases between. The CDR3 DNA follows: TGCGCCAGCAGCCAAGAGTTTGGAGCTAATCAGCCCCAGCATTTT. It encodes CASSQEFGANQPQHF.

This clonotype was seen ten or more times. The rearrangement links TRBV20-1 to TRBJ2-5; D is possibly TRBD1 or TRBD2 (6 bases each). CDR3 length equals 14 residues. Trimming stripped 3 bases from V and 5 bases from J, with 16 bases between. CDR1 is DFQATT, CDR2 SNEGSKA, per germline (reference sequence). CDR3 protein: CSARMRQGRETQYF. The DNA of the CDR3 is TGCAGTGCTAGGATGAGGCAGGGGAGGGAGACCCAGTACTTC.

This clonotype was detected many times. J is TRBJ2-7 and V is TRBV5-1; 7 bases agree with TRBD2. The ends lost 0 bases at V and 5 bases at J; junction bases unmatched: 2. The germline CDR1 and CDR2 sequences are SGHRS and YFSETQ. This CDR3 is built from 13 residues. CDR3 amino acids: CASSLAGTNEQYF. The CDR3 DNA reads as TGCGCCAGCAGCTTGGCCGGGACTAACGAGCAGTACTTC.

This clonotype was recorded many times. The chain recombines TRBV6-2 or TRBV6-3 with TRBJ2-7; D is undetermined. The CDR3 is 17 amino acids. Trimming removed 6 bases from V and 1 base from J, with 22 bases in between. Germline values: CDR1 MNHEY, CDR2 SVGEGT. CDR3 in amino acids: CASSPRRNMLESYEQYV. As DNA, the CDR3 is TGTGCCAGCAGCCCCCGACGTAATATGTTGGAGTCCTACGAGCAGTACGTC.

The sample holds many counts of this clonotype. The genes are TRBV12-3 or TRBV12-4 and TRBJ2-2; D perhaps matches TRBD2 (6 bases). The V end lost 1 base, the J end lost 5 bases, and 8 bases lay between the germline ends. The length of the CDR3 is 14 residues. The CDR3 sequence is CASSLVAATGELFF. CDR3 DNA: TGTGCCAGCAGTTTAGTAGCGGCGACCGGGGAGCTGTTTTTT.

Remarks on this clonotype: At one boundary the junction diverges from the germline segment, which might be a read error. The chain has TRBV20-1 and TRBJ1-1; TRBD1 agrees at 8 bases. Germline V gene lookup returns CDR1 DFQATT and CDR2 SNEGSKA (reference sequence). The CDR3 loop spans 14 amino acids. CDR3 amino acids: CSASRQGTNTDAFF. The CDR3 region has the DNA TGCAGTGCTTCAAGACAGGGGACGAACACTGATGCTTTCTTT.

The chain is built from TRBV12-3 or TRBV12-4 and TRBJ1-2, with no clear D. Trimming shortened V by 4 bases and J by 2 bases, and 17 bases separated the two germline ends. The CDR3 length is 16 residues. This CDR3 is CASSSRHPPLNYGYTF. The CDR3 region has the DNA TGTGCCAGCAGTTCCCGACATCCCCCCCTCAACTATGGCTACACCTTC.

This clonotype was recorded at least ten times. V and J are TRBV4-1 and TRBJ2-4; 7 bases match TRBD1. Unmatched junction bases numbered 10, after V lost 4 bases and J lost 7 bases. Germline V lookup: CDR1 MGHRA, CDR2 YSYEKL. The CDR3 runs to 15 residues. CDR3 sequence (DNA): TGCGCCAGCAGCCCTGTCACCGGGACAGAGAACATTCAGTACTTC. Protein product: CASSPVTGTENIQYF.

Only a few counts were recorded for this clonotype. This sequence joins TRBV2 and TRBJ2-7; D possibly corresponds to TRBD1 (6 bases). With 1 base removed from V and 7 bases from J, the gap between germline ends came to 11 bases. This CDR3 is 13 amino acids long. Germline CDR1 is SNHLY and CDR2 is FYNNEI. The CDR3 coding sequence is TGTGCCAGCAGTGAAGGGCCAGGGGCGGAGCAGTACTTC. It codes for CASSEGPGAEQYF. The full variable domain, in which reference TRBV2 and TRBJ2-7 provide the parts outside the CDR3, is EPEVTQTPSHQVTQMGQEVILRCVPISNHLYFYWYRQILGQKVEFLVSFYNNEISEKSEIFDDQFSVERPDGSNFTLKIRSTKLEDSAMYFCASSEGPGAEQYFGPGTRLTVT.

This clonotype was detected many times. The chain recombines TRBV7-3 with TRBJ2-1; D is undetermined. The CDR3 is made up of 14 amino acids. CDR1 SGHTA and CDR2 FQGTGA come from the germline V gene. With 5 bases removed from V and 6 bases from J, the gap between germline ends came to 14 bases. The CDR3 protein is CASSPVVTSNEQFF. The CDR3 coding sequence is TGTGCCAGCAGCCCGGTGGTCACCTCCAATGAGCAGTTCTTC.

This clonotype was observed a single time. This chain links TRBV28 with TRBJ1-1, with 8 nucleotides matching TRBD1. The CDR3 is 16 amino acids. The junction had 10 bases not matched to a gene; V was cut back by 4 bases and J by 3 bases. Germline CDR1 is MDHEN and CDR2 is SYDVKM. The CDR3 DNA reads as TGTGCCAGCAGTTCGGACAGGGTTGTTTTGGACACTGAAGCTTTCTTT. Amino acid sequence: CASSSDRVVLDTEAFF. Full variable domain (outside the CDR3, taken from reference TRBV28 and TRBJ1-1): DVKVTQSSRYLVKRTGEKVFLECVQDMDHENMFWYRQDPGLGLRLIYFSYDVKMKEKGDIPEGYSVSREKKERFSLILESASTNQTSMYLCASSSDRVVLDTEAFFGQGTRLTVV.

The V call is TRBV7-6, the J call TRBJ1-2; D not certain. Deletions cut 5 bases from V and 2 bases from J, with 15 bases between. Germline lookup yields CDR1 SGHVS and CDR2 FNYEAQ. This CDR3 is built from 15 residues. The CDR3 loop is CASSPLMGGNYGYTF. The CDR3 DNA sequence: TGTGCCAGCAGCCCCTTAATGGGTGGGAACTATGGCTACACCTTC.

The J gene is TRBJ2-2, the V gene TRBV29-1, with 7 bases identical to TRBD1. Losses at the gene ends were 6 bases for V and 5 bases for J; bases not matched to a gene: 9. The V gene's germline CDR1 is SQVTM and CDR2 ANQGSEA. This CDR3 comprises 14 residues. The chain's CDR3 is CSVQTGKGTGELFF. The CDR3 coding sequence is TGCAGCGTACAGACAGGGAAGGGGACCGGGGAGCTGTTTTTT.

The rearrangement links TRBV2 to TRBJ2-3; D is unresolved. The CDR3 is 14 amino acids. Germline-derived CDR1 and CDR2 are SNHLY and FYNNEI. The V end lost 5 bases, the J end lost 1 base, and 10 bases lay between the germline ends. The CDR3 here is CASSRTGRTDTQYF. For the CDR3, the DNA is TGTGCCAGCAGTCGGACGGGTCGCACAGATACGCAGTATTTT.

The chain uses TRBV10-1 and TRBJ1-3; D not resolved. The ends were cut back, 2 bases at V and 2 bases at J, with 10 bases in the middle. This CDR3 has 15 residues. Germline loops: CDR1 WNHNN, CDR2 SYGVQD (reference sequence). The CDR3 protein is CASSEQAAPGNTIYF. The CDR3 DNA is TGCGCCAGCAGTGAGCAGGCAGCCCCTGGAAACACCATATATTTT.

This clonotype has at least ten counts. The chain is built from TRBV7-6 and TRBJ2-5; possibly TRBD2 for D (6 bases). Germline V lookup: CDR1 SGHVS, CDR2 FNYEAQ. Trimming removed 6 bases from V and 4 bases from J, with 15 bases in between. CDR3 length: 14 residues. CDR3 region: CASSAGWRGETQYF. CDR3 bases: TGTGCCAGCAGTGCGGGATGGAGGGGAGAGACCCAGTACTTC. Complete variable domain (other parts from reference TRBV7-6 and TRBJ2-5): GAGVSQSPRYKVTKRGQDVALRCDPISGHVSLYWYRQALGQGPEFLTYFNYEAQQDKSGLPNDRFSAERPEGSISTLTIQRTEQRDSAMYRCASSAGWRGETQYFGPGTRLLVL.

Many counts were recorded for this clonotype. The chain is built from TRBV10-3 and TRBJ1-4; no clear D gene. The V end lost 2 bases, the J end lost 7 bases, and 17 bases lay between the germline ends. The CDR3 spans 16 residues. Germline CDR1 reads ENHRY; CDR2 reads SYGVKD. The DNA for the CDR3 is TGTGCCATCAGTGAGACAATCAACACCGGAAGTGAAAAACTGTTTTTT. Translated: CAISETINTGSEKLFF.

This clonotype was counted a few times. This chain joins TRBV5-1 and TRBJ2-2; tentatively, D is TRBD1 (6 bases). V lost 3 bases, J lost 4 bases, and 13 bases lay in between. The CDR3 covers 15 residues. Germline-derived CDR1 and CDR2 are SGHRS and YFSETQ. The CDR3: CASSWEQGFTGELFF. The CDR3 DNA follows: TGCGCCAGCAGCTGGGAACAGGGATTCACCGGGGAGCTGTTTTTT.

This clonotype has at least ten counts. The V call is TRBV20-1, the J call TRBJ1-1; D gene unclear. V lost 3 bases and J 13 bases, leaving 24 bases between the germline ends. Per the germline V gene, CDR1 is DFQATT and CDR2 is SNEGSKA (reference sequence). The CDR3 covers 14 residues. In DNA form, the CDR3 reads TGCAGTGCTAGGGGAGGGTTCGGCACGGGATTAAGTTTCTTT. It yields the protein CSARGGFGTGLSFF.